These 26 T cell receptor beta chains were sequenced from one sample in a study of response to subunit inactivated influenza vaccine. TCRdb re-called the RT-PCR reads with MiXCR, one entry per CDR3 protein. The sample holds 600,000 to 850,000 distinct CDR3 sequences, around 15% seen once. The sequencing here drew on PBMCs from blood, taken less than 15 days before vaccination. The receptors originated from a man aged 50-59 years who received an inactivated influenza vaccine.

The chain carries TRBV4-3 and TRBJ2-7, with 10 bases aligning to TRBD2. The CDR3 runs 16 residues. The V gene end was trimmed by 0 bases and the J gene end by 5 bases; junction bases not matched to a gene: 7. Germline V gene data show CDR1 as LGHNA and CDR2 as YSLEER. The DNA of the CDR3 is TGCGCCAGCAGCCAAGATCGAGCGGGAGGGATCGACGAGCAGTACTTC. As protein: CASSQDRAGGIDEQYF.

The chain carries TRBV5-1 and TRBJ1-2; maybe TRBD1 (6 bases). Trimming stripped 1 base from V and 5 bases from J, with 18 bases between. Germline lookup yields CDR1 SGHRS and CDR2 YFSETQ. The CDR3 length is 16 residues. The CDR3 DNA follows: TGCGCCAGCAGCTTGTATTCCCTCGGGACATCTTATGGCTACACCTTC. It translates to CASSLYSLGTSYGYTF. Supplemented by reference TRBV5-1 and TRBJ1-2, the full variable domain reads KAGVTQTPRYLIKTRGQQVTLSCSPISGHRSVSWYQQTPGQGLQFLFEYFSETQRNKGNFPGRFSGRQFSNSRSEMNVSTLELGDSALYLCASSLYSLGTSYGYTFGSGTRLTVV.

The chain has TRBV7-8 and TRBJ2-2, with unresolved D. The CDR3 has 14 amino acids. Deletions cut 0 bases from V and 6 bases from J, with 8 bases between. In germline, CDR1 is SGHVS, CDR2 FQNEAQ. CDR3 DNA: TGTGCCAGCAGCTTAGCTATCCCACCCGGGGAGCTGTTTTTT. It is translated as CASSLAIPPGELFF.

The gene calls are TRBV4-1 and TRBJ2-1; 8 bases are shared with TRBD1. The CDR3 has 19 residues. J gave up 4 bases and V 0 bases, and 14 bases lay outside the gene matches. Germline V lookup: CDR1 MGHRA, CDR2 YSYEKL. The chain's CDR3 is CASSQEWAGWTGNYNEQFF. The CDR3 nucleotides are TGCGCCAGCAGCCAAGAATGGGCGGGTTGGACAGGGAATTACAATGAGCAGTTCTTC.

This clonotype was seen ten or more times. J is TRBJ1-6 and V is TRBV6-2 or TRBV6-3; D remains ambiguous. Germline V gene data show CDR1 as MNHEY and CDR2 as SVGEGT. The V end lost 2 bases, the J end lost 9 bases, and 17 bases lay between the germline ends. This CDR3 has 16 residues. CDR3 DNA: TGTGCCAGCAGTTACCGACGCCAAGGGTGGGTTTCACCCCTCCACTTT. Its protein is CASSYRRQGWVSPLHF.

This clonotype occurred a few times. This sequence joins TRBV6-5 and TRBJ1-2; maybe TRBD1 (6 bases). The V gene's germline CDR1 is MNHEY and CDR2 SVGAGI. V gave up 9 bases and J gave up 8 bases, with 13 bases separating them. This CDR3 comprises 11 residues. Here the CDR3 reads CASEGVEGYTF. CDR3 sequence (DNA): TGTGCCAGTGAGGGGGTGGAGGGCTACACCTTC.

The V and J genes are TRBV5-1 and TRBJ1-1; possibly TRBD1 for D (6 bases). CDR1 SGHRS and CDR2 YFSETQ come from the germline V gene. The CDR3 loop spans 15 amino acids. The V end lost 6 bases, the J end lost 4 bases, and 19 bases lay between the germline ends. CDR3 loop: CASKLSGRGATEAFF. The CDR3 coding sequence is TGCGCCAGCAAATTAAGCGGGCGGGGGGCCACTGAAGCTTTCTTT.

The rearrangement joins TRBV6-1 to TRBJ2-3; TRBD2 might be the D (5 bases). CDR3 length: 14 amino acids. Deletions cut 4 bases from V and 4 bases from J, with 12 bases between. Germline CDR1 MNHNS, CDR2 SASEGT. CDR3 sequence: CASSVRGAPDTQYF. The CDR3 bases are TGTGCCAGCAGTGTCCGGGGAGCGCCAGATACGCAGTATTTT.

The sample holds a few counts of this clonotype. CDR3 sequence (DNA): TGTGCCAGCAGTTCCGGGACAATGGACGAGCAGTACTTC. Residues: CASSSGTMDEQYF. V usage is TRBV6-2 or TRBV6-3 and J usage is TRBJ2-7, with a tentative D call TRBD1 (6 bases). The CDR3 runs 13 residues. The V gene lost 4 bases and the J gene lost 5 bases, with 12 bases spanning the gap. The germline V gene encodes CDR1 MNHEY and CDR2 SVGEGT.

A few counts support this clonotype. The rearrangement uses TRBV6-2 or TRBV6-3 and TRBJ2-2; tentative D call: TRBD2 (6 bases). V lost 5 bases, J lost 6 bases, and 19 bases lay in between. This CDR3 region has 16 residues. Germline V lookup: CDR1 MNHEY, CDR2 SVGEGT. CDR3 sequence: CASSAGLPVASGELFF. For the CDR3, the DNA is TGTGCCAGCAGTGCGGGACTCCCAGTTGCATCCGGGGAGCTGTTTTTT.

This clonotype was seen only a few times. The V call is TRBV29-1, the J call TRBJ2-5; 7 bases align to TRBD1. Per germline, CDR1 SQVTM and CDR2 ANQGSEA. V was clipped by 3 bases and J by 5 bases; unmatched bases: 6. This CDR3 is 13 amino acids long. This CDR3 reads CSVEIQGRETQYF. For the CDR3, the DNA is TGCAGCGTTGAGATACAGGGGCGGGAGACCCAGTACTTC.

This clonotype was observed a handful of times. CDR3 sequence: CASRPSGGPYNEQFF. The DNA for the CDR3 is TGTGCCAGCAGACCTAGCGGGGGACCCTACAATGAGCAGTTCTTC. The V gene is TRBV6-2 or TRBV6-3, the J gene TRBJ2-1, with 10 positions matching TRBD2. The V gene end was trimmed by 6 bases and the J gene end by 2 bases; junction bases not matched to a gene: 4. Germline lookup yields CDR1 MNHEY and CDR2 SVGEGT. CDR3 length equals 15 residues.

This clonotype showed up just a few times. The chain's CDR3 is CASSITVGGANVLTF. The CDR3 nucleotides are TGTGCCAGCAGCATTACAGTTGGTGGGGCCAACGTCCTGACTTTC. This chain links TRBV5-6 with TRBJ2-6; D is undetermined. Germline CDR1 and CDR2: SGHDT and YYEEEE. This CDR3 has 15 residues. Trimming removed 4 bases from V and 3 bases from J, with 11 bases in between.

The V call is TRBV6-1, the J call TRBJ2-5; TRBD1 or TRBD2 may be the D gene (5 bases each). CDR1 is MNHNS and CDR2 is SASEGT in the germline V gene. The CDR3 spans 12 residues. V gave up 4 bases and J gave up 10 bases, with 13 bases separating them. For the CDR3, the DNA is TGTGCCAGCAGTGTTAGTTGGGACCTCCAGTACTTC. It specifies CASSVSWDLQYF.

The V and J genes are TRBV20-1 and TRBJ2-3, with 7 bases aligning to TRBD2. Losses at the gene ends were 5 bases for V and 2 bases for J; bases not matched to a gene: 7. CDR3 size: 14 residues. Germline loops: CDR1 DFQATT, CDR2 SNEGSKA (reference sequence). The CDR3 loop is CSAPSGGNTDTQYF. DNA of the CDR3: TGCAGTGCTCCCTCCGGGGGGAACACAGATACGCAGTATTTT.

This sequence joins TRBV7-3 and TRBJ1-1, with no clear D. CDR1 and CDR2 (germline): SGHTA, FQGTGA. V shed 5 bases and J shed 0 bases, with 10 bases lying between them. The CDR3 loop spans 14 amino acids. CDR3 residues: CASSPGAMNTEAFF. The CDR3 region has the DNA TGTGCCAGCAGCCCAGGCGCTATGAACACTGAAGCTTTCTTT.

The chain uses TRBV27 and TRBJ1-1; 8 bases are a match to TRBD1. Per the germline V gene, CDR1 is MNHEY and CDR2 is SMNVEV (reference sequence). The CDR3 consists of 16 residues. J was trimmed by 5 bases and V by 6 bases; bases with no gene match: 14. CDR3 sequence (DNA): TGTGCCAGCAGAAGGACAGGGTTCTCAGGGAATACTGAAGCTTTCTTT. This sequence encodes CASRRTGFSGNTEAFF.

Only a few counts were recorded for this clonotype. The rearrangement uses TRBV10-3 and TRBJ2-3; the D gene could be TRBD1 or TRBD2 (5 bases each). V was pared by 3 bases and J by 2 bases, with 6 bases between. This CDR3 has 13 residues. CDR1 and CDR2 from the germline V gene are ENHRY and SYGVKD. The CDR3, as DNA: TGTGCCATCAGTGACGGGGCCACAGATACGCAGTATTTT. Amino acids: CAISDGATDTQYF.

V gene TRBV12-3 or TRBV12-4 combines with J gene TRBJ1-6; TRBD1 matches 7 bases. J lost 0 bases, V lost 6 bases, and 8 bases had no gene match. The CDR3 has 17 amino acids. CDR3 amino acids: CASRQGTPSSYNSPLHF. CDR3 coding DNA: TGTGCCAGCAGACAGGGGACTCCAAGCTCCTATAATTCACCCCTCCACTTT.

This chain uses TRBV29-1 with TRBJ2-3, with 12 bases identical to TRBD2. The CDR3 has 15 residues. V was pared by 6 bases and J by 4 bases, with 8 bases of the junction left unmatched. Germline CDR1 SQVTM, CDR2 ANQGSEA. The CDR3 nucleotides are TGCAGCGTCGGACTAGCGGGGAATCTCCCAGATACGCAGTATTTT. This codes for CSVGLAGNLPDTQYF.

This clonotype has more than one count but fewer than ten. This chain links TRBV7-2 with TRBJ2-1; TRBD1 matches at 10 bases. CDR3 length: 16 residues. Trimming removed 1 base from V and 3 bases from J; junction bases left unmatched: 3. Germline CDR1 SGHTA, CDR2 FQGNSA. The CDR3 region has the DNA TGTGCCAGCAGCTTAGACGGGGACAGGGGCTACAATGAGCAGTTCTTC. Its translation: CASSLDGDRGYNEQFF. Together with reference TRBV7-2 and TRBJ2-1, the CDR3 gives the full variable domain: GAGVSQSPSNKVTEKGKDVELRCDPISGHTALYWYRQSLGQGLEFLIYFQGNSAPDKSGLPSDRFSAERTGGSVSTLTIQRTQQEDSAVYLCASSLDGDRGYNEQFFGPGTRLTVL.

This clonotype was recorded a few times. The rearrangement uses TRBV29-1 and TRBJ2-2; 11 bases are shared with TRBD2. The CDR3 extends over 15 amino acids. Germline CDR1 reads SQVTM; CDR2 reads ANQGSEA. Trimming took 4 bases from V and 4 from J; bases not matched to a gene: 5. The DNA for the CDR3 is TGCAGCGTTGTAATAGCGGGAGGGCCCACCGGGGAGCTGTTTTTT. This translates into CSVVIAGGPTGELFF.

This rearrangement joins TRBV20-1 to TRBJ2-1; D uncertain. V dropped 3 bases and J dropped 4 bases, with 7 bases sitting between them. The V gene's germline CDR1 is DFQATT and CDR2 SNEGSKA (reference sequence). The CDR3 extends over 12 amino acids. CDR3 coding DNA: TGCAGTGCTAGTGCCAGGTACAATGAGCAGTTCTTC. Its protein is CSASARYNEQFF.

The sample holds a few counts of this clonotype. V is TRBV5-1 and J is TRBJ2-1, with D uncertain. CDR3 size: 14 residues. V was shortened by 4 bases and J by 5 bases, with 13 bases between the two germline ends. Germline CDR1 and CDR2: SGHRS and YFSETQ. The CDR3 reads CASSTGGSNNEQFF. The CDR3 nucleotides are TGCGCCAGCAGCACCGGCGGCAGTAACAATGAGCAGTTCTTC.

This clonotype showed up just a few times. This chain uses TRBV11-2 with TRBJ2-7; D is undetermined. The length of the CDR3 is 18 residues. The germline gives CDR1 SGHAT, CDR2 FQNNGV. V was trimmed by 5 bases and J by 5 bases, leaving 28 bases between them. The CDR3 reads CASSPRHATGRSYNEQYF. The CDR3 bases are TGTGCCAGCAGCCCGAGACACGCCACTGGGCGAAGTTACAACGAGCAGTACTTC.

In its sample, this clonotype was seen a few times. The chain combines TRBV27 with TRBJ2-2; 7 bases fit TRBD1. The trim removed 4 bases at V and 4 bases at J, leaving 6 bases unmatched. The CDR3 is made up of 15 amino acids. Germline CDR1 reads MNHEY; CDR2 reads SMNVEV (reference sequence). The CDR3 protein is CASSSTGLATGELFF. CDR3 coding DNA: TGTGCCAGCAGTTCGACAGGGTTGGCCACCGGGGAGCTGTTTTTT.